The rows below give T cell receptor beta chains drawn from one sample of a study of Ad26.COV2.S vaccination and SARS-CoV-2 variants. TCRdb's table, derived via immunoSEQ multiplex PCR, lists solely in-frame clones and lacks some. Among a few hundred thousand clones listed, 70% to 90% were seen once. The sequenced sample was peripheral blood, obtained in a trial of Ad26.COV2.S vaccine versus placebo. The receptors derive from a person between 18 and 59 years old who received the Ad26.COV2.S COVID-19 vaccine or a placebo. Both conserved end residues are part of each CDR3. Fields, in order: clone size, J gene, D gene, V gene, CDR3 DNA, CDR3 protein. The D gene is left open where the match is weak. A clone size is listed for some rows: how often the clone was seen (once, few, many), or a class if it is expanded.

NA TRBJ1-1 NA TRBV7-8 TGTGCCAGCAGCCCAGCGGGGTTCCCCACTGAAGCTTTCTTT CASSPAGFPTEAFF
NA TRBJ2-2 NA TRBV5-1 TGCGCCAGCAGCTTGAGGCAGGAGTTCACCGGGGAGCTGTTTTTT CASSLRQEFTGELFF
NA TRBJ2-3 TRBD1 TRBV5-4 TGTGCCAGCAGCCGGGACAGGGAAGGAGCGCAGTATTTT CASSRDREGAQYF
NA TRBJ1-2 TRBD1 TRBV4-3 TGCGCCAGCAGCCAAGATATTTCAGGGACAGCTAACTATGGCTACACCTTC CASSQDISGTANYGYTF
NA TRBJ2-5 NA TRBV5-1 TGCGCCAGCAGCCGACAAGAGACCCAGTACTTC CASSRQETQYF
NA TRBJ2-2 NA TRBV5-5 TGTGCCAGCAGCTTGGCACCGGACACCGGGGAGCTGTTTTTT CASSLAPDTGELFF
NA TRBJ2-2 NA TRBV4-2 TGTGCCAGCAGCCAAGATTCCGCGAACACCGGGGAGCTGTTTTTT CASSQDSANTGELFF
NA TRBJ2-3 TRBD2 TRBV6-1 TGTGCCAGCAGTGAAGGCGCCGGGGGGGCCTCAGATACGCAGTATTTT CASSEGAGGASDTQYF
NA TRBJ1-5 TRBD1 TRBV7-8 TGTGCCAGCAGCGGCAGACACCGGGACAGCTATCAGCCCCAGCATTTT CASSGRHRDSYQPQHF
NA TRBJ2-2 NA TRBV13 TGTGCCAGCAGCTTAACGCTCTCTCGCGGTACCGGGGAGCTGTTTTTT CASSLTLSRGTGELFF
NA TRBJ1-5 NA TRBV3-1/TRBV3-2 TGTGCCAGCAGCACAGGGTACGGGGATCAGCCCCAGCATTTT CASSTGYGDQPQHF
NA TRBJ1-1 TRBD1 TRBV5-1 TGCGCCAGCAGCGGACGGGACAGGGGTTACACTGAAGCTTTCTTT CASSGRDRGYTEAFF
NA TRBJ2-7 NA TRBV13 TGTGCCAGCAGCTTTGGGGGCACCTACGAGCAGTACTTC CASSFGGTYEQYF
once TRBJ2-7 NA TRBV29-1 TGCAGCGTTGAACCGACACTAGCCTACGAGCAGTACTTC CSVEPTLAYEQYF
NA TRBJ2-7 NA TRBV4-1 TGCGCCAGCAGCCAACTGTACCAGGGGAATATTTACGAGCAGTACTTC CASSQLYQGNIYEQYF
NA TRBJ1-2 TRBD1 TRBV3-1/TRBV3-2 TGTGCCAGCAGCCAAGACCTGACAGGGGCGGGCTACACCTTC CASSQDLTGAGYTF
few TRBJ1-6 TRBD1 TRBV19 TGTGCCAGTAGTATGGGGGACAGGGGAAGTTCACCCCTCCACTTT CASSMGDRGSSPLHF
NA TRBJ2-1 NA TRBV7-9 TGTGCCAGCAGTCAAGTGAGCGGCTACAATGAGCAGTTCTTC CASSQVSGYNEQFF
NA TRBJ2-7 NA TRBV28 TGTGCCAGCAGTTCCCTCGCGGGGCAGGGGGGAGGATACTACGAGCAGTACTTC CASSSLAGQGGGYYEQYF
few TRBJ1-4 NA TRBV30 TGTGCCTGGAGTGATGGAGAAAAACTGTTTTTT CAWSDGEKLFF
NA TRBJ1-1 NA TRBV5-4 TGTGCCAGCAGCCGGGGCGGGACTGAAGCTTTCTTT CASSRGGTEAFF
NA TRBJ2-1 NA TRBV7-8 TGTGCCAGCAGCACGTTGAGGTGGGGCAATGAGCAGTTCTTC CASSTLRWGNEQFF
NA TRBJ2-3 NA TRBV20-1 TGCAGTGCTAGTTCCCTAAGCACAGATACGCAGTATTTT CSASSLSTDTQYF
NA TRBJ2-7 NA TRBV4-3 TGCGCCAGCAGCGCAGGGTGGGACTTTTCCTACGAGCAGTACTTC CASSAGWDFSYEQYF
NA TRBJ2-7 NA TRBV7-8 TGTGCCAGCAGCTTAACAGGGTGGGGGTCGAACTACGAGCAGTACTTC CASSLTGWGSNYEQYF
NA TRBJ1-5 NA TRBV7-8 TGTGCCAGCAGCCCACATGGGGGCAATCAGCCCCAGCATTTT CASSPHGGNQPQHF
NA TRBJ2-7 NA TRBV9 TGTGCCAGCAGCGTAGCTTTAGGGGCAACGGAGCAGTACTTC CASSVALGATEQYF
NA TRBJ1-3 NA TRBV6-6 TGTGCCAGCAGTTACCCTGACTCTGGAAACACCATATATTTT CASSYPDSGNTIYF
NA TRBJ2-7 TRBD1 TRBV2 TGTGCCAGCAGAAGGGACAGCTCCTACGAGCAGTACTTC CASRRDSSYEQYF
NA TRBJ1-2 TRBD1 TRBV2 TGTGCCAGCAGGGAGGACAGGGCTAACTATGGCTACACCTTC CASREDRANYGYTF
NA TRBJ2-7 NA TRBV18 TGTGCCAGCTCACCAGGGGGCCACGAGCAGTACTTC CASSPGGHEQYF
once TRBJ1-5 TRBD1 TRBV6-2/TRBV6-3 TGTGCCAGCAGCTTCAGACAGGGATGGAATCAGCCCCAGCATTTT CASSFRQGWNQPQHF
NA TRBJ2-3 TRBD2 TRBV7-2 TGTGCCAGCAGCTCGACTAGCGGTTACACAGATACGCAGTATTTT CASSSTSGYTDTQYF
NA TRBJ1-6 NA TRBV9 TGTGCCAGCAGCGTAGGTGTGGGCCATTCACCCCTCCACTTT CASSVGVGHSPLHF